The sequence of this TCR beta chain was determined in a study of OX40 agonist ivuxolimab in advanced cancers. Study in general: Aged about 20 to 85 with a mean of about 60 years, they were approximately 80% male. Three patients, one with hepatocellular carcinoma and two with cutaneous melanoma, achieved partial responses.

Study results and limitations: Nonresponders, in some cases, also had low normalized T-cell clonal expansion. Expanded clones tended on average to be more numerous among CD8+ T cells than CD4+.

Assay: immunoSEQ multiplex PCR; the TCRdb copy retains only in-frame clones and omits some. There are about 57,000 clones in the sample; 83% occur only once, and 3.1% lies in the top ten. With 0 bases clipped from V and 5 bases from J, the junction kept 3 bases outside the gene matches. The CDR3 contains 14 residues. Germline lookup yields CDR1 GTSNPN and CDR2 SVGIG (reference sequence). This clone was detected once. Its specificity is not known. The origin of this receptor is an adult with an advanced solid tumor such as melanoma, head and neck, liver or kidney cancer. The chain recombines TRBV30 with TRBJ1-4; 7 bases agree with TRBD1. Here the sequenced sample was CD4+ or CD8+ T cells sorted from blood, taken in a trial of the OX40 agonist ivuxolimab. CDR3 region: CAWSVNRGNEKLFF. CDR3 in DNA: TGTGCCTGGAGTGTTAACAGGGGAAATGAAAAACTGTTTTTT.